The sequence of this T cell receptor (beta chain) was determined in a study of blood T cells in healthy people across ages. General observations from the study: TCR beta diversity correlated strongly with naive T cell percentage.

Looked up from germline, CDR1 is LGHDT and CDR2 is YNNKEL (reference sequence). The CDR3 is 16 residues long. The germline V and J ends were trimmed by 0 bases and 7 bases, with 18 bases remaining between them. The second PCR ran about 7 to 12 cycles with a sample-barcoded 5' primer and J-beta primers. Via MiXCR, TCRdb re-called the 5' RACE reads, giving one row per CDR3 protein. The sample shows nearly 1 million distinct CDR3 sequences, roughly 50% of them seen only once. This clonotype was found a few times. Its cognate antigen is unknown. This chain connects TRBV3-1 to TRBJ2-5; weak D call: TRBD2 (7 bases). The receptor comes from an older woman in good health. The sample taken for sequencing was blood. The CDR3 sequence: CASSQDAAGTRGTQYF. The CDR3 nucleotides are TGTGCCAGCAGCCAAGATGCAGCGGGGACAAGAGGGACCCAGTACTTC.